This T cell receptor (beta chain) was sequenced for a study of blood T cell repertoires in COVID-19. TCRdb's copy holds only in-frame clones and misses some; the assay was immunoSEQ multiplex PCR. Of 90,000 to 150,000 clones detected, about 84% appear once; the ten largest clones hold around 4.2%. CDR3 length: 15 residues. The germline gives CDR1 SGHVS, CDR2 FQNEAQ. After removal of 5 bases from V and 3 bases from J, the junction contained 4 bases not matched to a gene. The sample taken for sequencing was peripheral blood. The chain links TRBV7-8 to TRBJ1-5; 10 bases fit TRBD1. This TCR was sampled from a man between 60 and 75 years old with acute or convalescent COVID-19. Here the CDR3 DNA reads TGTGCCAGCAGCACGACAGGGGGCGACAATCAGCCCCAGCATTTT. Translated, it gives CASSTTGGDNQPQHF.